One T cell receptor (beta chain) is described in this entry. Its antigen is currently unknown. Other DNA sequences from this sample encode an identical CDR3 as well. The CDR3 is made up of 14 amino acids. The germline V gene encodes CDR1 MNHEY and CDR2 SVGAGI. Trimming removed 0 bases at V and 6 bases at J, with 12 bases between. Sequenced by immunoSEQ multiplex PCR; TCRdb stores in-frame clones only, minus some. Counted here are some 2,500,000 clones, approximately 94% occurring once; the ten biggest clones make up approximately 0.37%. This entry is derived from a study of shared clonotypes between healthy human individuals. Findings of the study overall: Generally, naive subsets (rather than memory subsets) showed larger estimated richness.

Sequenced: naive CD4+ T cells from PBMCs. Regarding subset: CD45RA+ positively selected. This receptor was identified in a man aged 18-30 years in good health. Some clones in this sample may be carry-over from other donors' samples. The chain has TRBV6-5 and TRBJ2-7; weak D call: TRBD1 (6 bases). CDR3 bases: TGTGCCAGCAGTTACTCCCGGACAGCTAGCGAGCAGTACTTC. It translates to CASSYSRTASEQYF.